This TCR beta chain was captured in a study of T cell responses to AZD1222 COVID-19 vaccine. Turning to this clone: The antigen is undetermined.

Produced via immunoSEQ multiplex PCR; TCRdb's table is partial and in-frame only. The data contain 110,000 or so clones, approximately 87% of them singletons. Study-level results: In the spike-specific TCR repertoire, nearly half reportedly target unmutated variant regions.

The CDR3 totals 20 residues. Per the germline V gene, CDR1 is SGHTA and CDR2 is FQGTGA. The J segment lost 3 bases and the V segment lost 4 bases, leaving 13 bases of the junction unmatched. This receptor was taken from an adult who received the AZD1222 COVID-19 vaccine. This specimen consisted of peripheral blood, obtained 28 days after the second AZD1222 dose. J is TRBJ2-1 and V is TRBV7-3, with 15 nucleotides matching TRBD2. CDR3: CASSSQPGLAGGGGYNEQFF. The CDR3 DNA sequence: TGTGCCAGCAGCTCCCAACCGGGACTAGCGGGAGGTGGGGGCTACAATGAGCAGTTCTTC. Based on the CDR3 plus reference TRBV7-3 and TRBJ2-1, the full variable domain is GAGVSQTPSNKVTEKGKYVELRCDPISGHTALYWYRQSLGQGPEFLIYFQGTGAADDSGLPNDRFFAVRPEGSVSTLKIQRTERGDSAVYLCASSSQPGLAGGGGYNEQFFGPGTRLTVL.